Listed here are 6 T cell receptor beta chains from one sample, sequenced in a study of cytomegalovirus exposure and HLA in healthy donors. PCR amplification relied on 60 Vbeta primers (plus 13 Jbeta primers). Assay: immunoSEQ multiplex PCR; the TCRdb copy retains only in-frame clones and omits some. The sample holds under 200,000 clones; around three quarters are singletons and the top ten take about 2.1%. Sequenced input: PBMCs. The receptors were gathered from a man aged 25-45 years in good health and CMV-seronegative.

V is TRBV30 and J is TRBJ2-2; 7 nucleotides line up with TRBD1. The CDR3 extends over 12 amino acids. Germline CDR1 GTSNPN, CDR2 SVGIG (reference sequence). V was pared by 5 bases and J by 8 bases, with 5 bases of the junction left unmatched. Here the CDR3 reads CAWGQATGELFF. The CDR3 nucleotides read TGTGCCTGGGGACAGGCAACAGGGGAGCTGTTTTTT.

This chain joins TRBV10-2 and TRBJ2-7; a possible D gene is TRBD2 (5 bases). CDR1 is WSHSY, CDR2 SAAADI, per germline. This CDR3 is 14 amino acids long. The V gene lost 8 bases and the J gene lost 2 bases, with 16 bases spanning the gap. CDR3: CASSGSGGTYEQYF. The CDR3 DNA sequence: TGCGCCAGCTCGGGGAGTGGCGGAACCTACGAGCAGTACTTC.

V gene TRBV27 combines with J gene TRBJ1-4; maybe TRBD1 (5 bases). Germline V lookup: CDR1 MNHEY, CDR2 SMNVEV (reference sequence). This CDR3 is built from 15 residues. The V gene lost 3 bases and the J gene lost 6 bases, with 14 bases spanning the gap. DNA of the CDR3: TGTGCCAGCAGTTTCGCCAGGGATGGGTATGAAAAACTGTTTTTT. Protein: CASSFARDGYEKLFF.

V and J are TRBV6-5 and TRBJ2-7, with 7 bases matching TRBD2. The CDR3 runs to 14 residues. Germline-derived CDR1 and CDR2 are MNHEY and SVGAGI. V lost 5 bases and J lost 4; bases outside the gene matches: 8. This CDR3 reads CASSRLTSEYEQYF. The DNA for the CDR3 is TGTGCCAGCAGTAGGCTTACTAGCGAGTACGAGCAGTACTTC.

V usage is TRBV5-6 and J usage is TRBJ2-7; 14 positions agree with TRBD2. This CDR3 has 18 residues. V lost 6 bases and J lost 5; bases outside the gene matches: 16. Germline V CDR1 and CDR2: SGHDT, YYEEEE. This CDR3 is CASTEFEVRGLAGDEQYF. The CDR3 coding sequence is TGTGCCAGCACCGAATTTGAGGTCAGGGGACTAGCGGGAGACGAGCAGTACTTC.

This chain uses TRBV12-1 with TRBJ2-5; TRBD2, the table's D call, lacks a check against the DNA. TRBV12-1 represents a pseudogene. The CDR3 is made up of 15 amino acids. CDR3 protein: CASSFVPSGGETQYF. The CDR3 nucleotides read TGTGCCAGCAGCTTTGTACCGTCGGGTGGAGAGACCCAGTACTTC.